The next 16 T cell receptor beta chains were all read from a single sample in a study of cytomegalovirus exposure and HLA in healthy donors. Clones were sequenced by immunoSEQ multiplex PCR, and TCRdb holds only the in-frame ones, with some missing. The table shows roughly 120,000 clones, with about 94% occurring only once. Material: PBMCs. Every receptor here comes from a woman aged 18-29 years in good health and CMV-seronegative.

This clone was counted a single time. V is TRBV6-6 and J is TRBJ1-3; 7 bases match TRBD1. The CDR3 has 16 amino acids. Losses at the gene ends were 5 bases for V and 0 bases for J; bases not matched to a gene: 7. Germline V gene data show CDR1 as MNHNY and CDR2 as SVGAGI (reference sequence). Written as DNA, the CDR3 is TGTGCCAGCAGTACCCGGACAGGCCTCTCTGGAAACACCATATATTTT. Its translation: CASSTRTGLSGNTIYF.

V is TRBV27 and J is TRBJ2-7; D possibly corresponds to TRBD1 (6 bases). V was cut by 2 bases and J by 2 bases, with 16 bases left in between. The CDR3 consists of 16 residues. Germline loops: CDR1 MNHEY, CDR2 SMNVEV (reference sequence). CDR3 protein: CASSLGVDSATYEQYF. The CDR3 coding sequence is TGTGCCAGCAGTTTAGGCGTGGACAGTGCTACCTACGAGCAGTACTTC.

The CDR3 region is CASGLRNRAYEQYF. Here the CDR3 DNA reads TGTGCTAGTGGTTTGAGGAACAGGGCCTACGAGCAGTACTTC. The chain carries TRBV12-5 and TRBJ2-7; D is perhaps TRBD1 (6 bases). Trimming shortened V by 2 bases and J by 2 bases, and 10 bases separated the two germline ends. Germline values: CDR1 LGHNT, CDR2 FRNRAP. The CDR3 is made up of 14 amino acids.

The chain combines TRBV5-1 with TRBJ1-5, with a tentative D call TRBD1 (5 bases). The CDR3 loop spans 16 amino acids. Between the trimmed V and J ends, which lost 0 bases and 0 bases, there was a span of 10 bases. Germline V gene data show CDR1 as SGHRS and CDR2 as YFSETQ. In DNA form, the CDR3 reads TGCGCCAGCAGCTTGGGGGGGGAGGTTAGCAATCAGCCCCAGCATTTT. Protein product: CASSLGGEVSNQPQHF.

The chain employs TRBV5-4 and TRBJ1-4; 8 positions match TRBD1. Germline V gives CDR1 SGHNT, CDR2 YYREEE (reference sequence). CDR3 length equals 16 residues. V gave up 3 bases and J gave up 0 bases; unmatched junction bases: 4. The CDR3: CASSSTGGATNEKLFF. As DNA, the CDR3 is TGTGCCAGCAGCTCTACAGGGGGGGCAACTAATGAAAAACTGTTTTTT.

J is TRBJ1-1 and V is TRBV2, with D maybe TRBD1 (5 bases). The germline V gene encodes CDR1 SNHLY and CDR2 FYNNEI. The V and J ends lost 6 bases and 1 base respectively, with 9 bases between them. The CDR3 has 13 residues. The CDR3 spells CASRDGQNTEAFF. The CDR3 DNA follows: TGTGCCAGCAGAGACGGACAGAACACTGAAGCTTTCTTT.

The chain uses TRBV2 and TRBJ2-1, with 11 bases matching TRBD2. Trimming at V came to 6 bases and at J to 3 bases, leaving 1 base not matched to a gene. CDR1 is SNHLY and CDR2 is FYNNEI in the germline V gene. This CDR3 has 14 amino acids. The CDR3 region is CASRGTSGYNEQFF. The CDR3, as DNA: TGTGCCAGCAGGGGGACTAGCGGCTACAATGAGCAGTTCTTC.

The chain links TRBV9 to TRBJ2-6; possibly TRBD2 for D (5 bases). V was shortened by 3 bases and J by 0 bases, with 16 bases between the two germline ends. CDR1 is SGDLS, CDR2 YYNGEE, per germline. The CDR3 runs to 18 residues. CDR3 nucleotide sequence: TGTGCCAGCAGCGCGGGATACGGCTCCTACTCTGGGGCCAACGTCCTGACTTTC. Amino acids: CASSAGYGSYSGANVLTF.

This chain connects TRBV21-1 to TRBJ1-2. TRBV21-1 is listed as a pseudogene. The CDR3 is 15 residues long. The CDR3 reads CASSPSGTGNYGYTF. The CDR3 DNA sequence: TGTGCCAGCAGCCCTAGCGGGACGGGGAACTATGGCTACACCTTC.

The V and J genes are TRBV30 and TRBJ2-3; 9 bases align to TRBD1. V was pared by 4 bases and J by 4 bases, with 6 bases of the junction left unmatched. Germline CDR1 GTSNPN, CDR2 SVGIG (reference sequence). The CDR3 is 14 amino acids. The CDR3 DNA reads TGTGCCTGGAATTGGGACAGGGACCCAGATACGCAGTATTTT. Amino acid sequence: CAWNWDRDPDTQYF.

The chain recombines TRBV7-2 with TRBJ1-2, with TRBD1 identical over 7 bases. V was pared by 5 bases and J by 8 bases, with 8 bases of the junction left unmatched. The CDR3 covers 13 residues. Per the germline V gene, CDR1 is SGHTA and CDR2 is FQGNSA. In DNA, the CDR3 is TGTGCCAGCAGCCCGGACAGGATGAGCGGCTACACCTTC. As protein: CASSPDRMSGYTF.

The chain has TRBV5-6 and TRBJ2-7; perhaps TRBD1 as D (5 bases). In germline, CDR1 is SGHDT, CDR2 YYEEEE. CDR3 length: 14 residues. Trimming removed 4 bases at V and 4 bases at J, with 15 bases between. The CDR3 sequence: CASSLGHWAYEQYF. The DNA for the CDR3 is TGTGCCAGCAGCCTCGGACACTGGGCGTACGAGCAGTACTTC. Based on the CDR3 plus reference TRBV5-6 and TRBJ2-7, the full variable domain is DAGVTQSPTHLIKTRGQQVTLRCSPKSGHDTVSWYQQALGQGPQFIFQYYEEEERQRGNFPDRFSGHQFPNYSSELNVNALLLGDSALYLCASSLGHWAYEQYFGPGTRLTVT.

This clone was recorded only once. This chain uses TRBV9 with TRBJ2-7; D call uncertain. The CDR3 has 16 amino acids. Germline V gene lookup returns CDR1 SGDLS and CDR2 YYNGEE. V shed 6 bases and J shed 1 base, with 20 bases lying between them. CDR3 sequence: CASNLGDSPGSYEQYF. CDR3 DNA sequence: TGTGCCAGCAACCTAGGAGACTCCCCCGGATCCTACGAGCAGTACTTC.

The chain recombines TRBV25-1 with TRBJ2-7, with TRBD2 as a possible D gene (6 bases). The CDR3 consists of 14 residues. Per the germline V gene, CDR1 is MGHDK and CDR2 is SYGVNS. V lost 5 bases and J 2 bases, leaving 13 bases between the germline ends. The CDR3 sequence is CASSLGTVPYEQYF. CDR3 sequence (DNA): TGTGCCAGCAGTTTGGGGACTGTCCCCTACGAGCAGTACTTC.

The CDR3 bases are TGTGCCAGCAGTCCTAGACAGGGCACGACGAACACTGAAGCTTTCTTT. This translates into CASSPRQGTTNTEAFF. The gene calls are TRBV27 and TRBJ1-1, with 7 bases aligning to TRBD1. CDR3 length: 16 amino acids. The V gene's germline CDR1 is MNHEY and CDR2 SMNVEV (reference sequence). Trimming removed 5 bases from V and 1 base from J; junction bases left unmatched: 10.

This chain links TRBV19 with TRBJ1-1; D gene ambiguous. The V end lost 5 bases, the J end lost 2 bases, and 9 bases lay between the germline ends. CDR1 and CDR2 from the germline V gene are LNHDA and SQIVND (reference sequence). The CDR3 loop spans 13 amino acids. CDR3 residues: CASSPTLNTEAFF. CDR3 in DNA: TGTGCCAGTAGTCCAACACTAAACACTGAAGCTTTCTTT.